Below are 19 T cell receptor beta chains sequenced from a single sample in a study of blood T cell repertoires in COVID-19. Clones were read by immunoSEQ multiplex PCR, and TCRdb kept only the in-frame ones, dropping some. The repertoire consists of fewer than 250,000 clones, with about 83% occurring once and the leading ten covering roughly 2.7%. The sample taken for sequencing was peripheral blood. The receptors here all came from a woman between 40 and 50 years old with active or convalescent COVID-19.

This sequence joins TRBV3-1 (or the pseudogene TRBV3-2) and TRBJ1-1; D is ambiguous. The germline V gene has CDR1 LGHDT and CDR2 YNNKEL (reference sequence). V gave up 6 bases and J gave up 5 bases, with 10 bases separating them. The CDR3 is made up of 12 amino acids. The CDR3 is CASRRIGTEAFF. In nucleotides, the CDR3 is TGTGCCAGCAGGCGGATCGGGACTGAAGCTTTCTTT.

This chain connects TRBV7-3 to TRBJ2-1; the match to TRBD2 covers 9 bases. The germline V gene encodes CDR1 SGHTA and CDR2 FQGTGA. The ends lost 5 bases at V and 9 bases at J; junction bases unmatched: 11. CDR3 length: 15 residues. CDR3 coding DNA: TGTGCCAGCAGCGTTACTAGCGGGTCGGATGGTGAGCAGTTCTTC. Translating it yields CASSVTSGSDGEQFF.

This clone was detected only once. This chain connects TRBV2 to TRBJ2-2; the match to TRBD1 covers 7 bases. This CDR3 contains 16 residues. V was pared by 3 bases and J by 2 bases, with 6 bases of the junction left unmatched. Germline V CDR1 and CDR2: SNHLY, FYNNEI. CDR3 sequence: CASSDRGIINTGELFF. The DNA for the CDR3 is TGTGCCAGCAGTGACAGGGGGATTATTAACACCGGGGAGCTGTTTTTT.

The chain links TRBV19 to TRBJ2-6; maybe TRBD2 (5 bases). The germline CDR1 and CDR2 sequences are LNHDA and SQIVND (reference sequence). V was shortened by 5 bases and J by 0 bases, with 11 bases between the two germline ends. This CDR3 contains 16 residues. CDR3 DNA: TGTGCCAGTAGTTTTCTAGCCCTCTCTGGGGCCAACGTCCTGACTTTC. It codes for CASSFLALSGANVLTF.

The chain employs TRBV28 and TRBJ1-4, with 7 bases aligning to TRBD1. With 6 bases clipped from V and 8 bases from J, the junction kept 9 bases outside the gene matches. The CDR3 loop spans 14 amino acids. Germline lookup yields CDR1 MDHEN and CDR2 SYDVKM. The CDR3 here is CASSQDRAPEKLFF. The CDR3 nucleotides read TGTGCCAGCAGCCAAGACAGGGCGCCGGAAAAACTGTTTTTT.

This rearrangement joins TRBV11-2 to TRBJ1-1, with TRBD1 matching over 9 bases. Germline loops: CDR1 SGHAT, CDR2 FQNNGV. The V segment lost 4 bases and the J segment 4 bases; nucleotides outside the gene matches: 7. CDR3 size: 15 residues. In nucleotides, the CDR3 is TGTGCCAGCAGCTCCAACGACAGGGGGGTCACTGAAGCTTTCTTT. It codes for CASSSNDRGVTEAFF.

V usage is TRBV28 and J usage is TRBJ1-5; D gene unclear. V lost 5 bases and J lost 0, with 17 bases in between. The CDR3 covers 17 residues. CDR1 MDHEN and CDR2 SYDVKM come from the germline V gene. The CDR3 DNA reads TGTGCCAGCAGTCCCGTTTCGTACACAAATAGCAATCAGCCCCAGCATTTT. It is translated as CASSPVSYTNSNQPQHF.

This sequence joins TRBV30 and TRBJ1-5; D perhaps matches TRBD1 (5 bases). Trimming left V 2 bases short and J 3 bases short, with 14 bases between. Germline CDR1 and CDR2: GTSNPN and SVGIG (reference sequence). The CDR3 is made up of 15 amino acids. CDR3 sequence: CAWSPPGGANQPQHF. DNA for the CDR3: TGTGCCTGGAGTCCCCCCGGTGGGGCCAATCAGCCCCAGCATTTT.

The chain carries TRBV6-5 and TRBJ2-3, with 7 bases aligning to TRBD1. The CDR3 is made up of 14 amino acids. The trim removed 6 bases at V and 4 bases at J, leaving 7 bases unmatched. The germline CDR1 and CDR2 sequences are MNHEY and SVGAGI. The CDR3 nucleotides read TGTGCCAGCAGGATACAGGGGTCGGCAGATACGCAGTATTTT. It translates to CASRIQGSADTQYF.

This clone was counted a single time. The rearrangement uses TRBV29-1 and TRBJ2-7, with D perhaps matching TRBD1 (5 bases). The length of the CDR3 is 13 residues. Trimming took off 4 bases at V and 4 bases at J, with 14 bases between the two ends. CDR1 and CDR2 from the germline V gene are SQVTM and ANQGSEA. The CDR3 here is CSVVGRVGYEQYF. CDR3 nucleotide sequence: TGCAGCGTTGTAGGCAGGGTAGGGTACGAGCAGTACTTC.

Sample share makes this clone medium-sized. The chain carries TRBV6-1 and TRBJ2-3; D remains unclear. Between the trimmed V and J ends, which lost 1 base and 7 bases, there was a span of 12 bases. Germline V gives CDR1 MNHNS, CDR2 SASEGT. The CDR3 is 14 residues long. CDR3 region: CASSEGGSSNTQYF. CDR3 nucleotides: TGTGCCAGCAGTGAAGGTGGTTCTAGTAATACGCAGTATTTT.

V and J are TRBV19 and TRBJ1-5; TRBD1 agrees at 7 bases. Losses at the gene ends were 5 bases for V and 2 bases for J; bases not matched to a gene: 6. The CDR3 consists of 15 residues. Germline V lookup: CDR1 LNHDA, CDR2 SQIVND (reference sequence). As DNA, the CDR3 is TGTGCCAGTAGTGAGGACAGGACCCGCAATCAGCCCCAGCATTTT. As protein: CASSEDRTRNQPQHF.

The chain combines TRBV19 with TRBJ2-1; D might be TRBD1 (5 bases). With 6 bases removed from V and 1 base from J, the gap between germline ends came to 7 bases. CDR1 and CDR2 from the germline V gene are LNHDA and SQIVND (reference sequence). The CDR3 length is 13 residues. CDR3 nucleotides: TGTGCCAGTAGAAGGGGTTCCTACAATGAGCAGTTCTTC. Its protein product is CASRRGSYNEQFF.

CDR3 DNA sequence: TGTGCCAGCAGTCTATTCTCCAGGGGCTACGAGCAGTACTTC. This sequence encodes CASSLFSRGYEQYF. The chain joins TRBV27 to TRBJ2-7, with D tentatively TRBD1 (6 bases). With 5 bases removed from V and 3 bases from J, the gap between germline ends came to 14 bases. CDR1 and CDR2 from the germline V gene are MNHEY and SMNVEV (reference sequence). The CDR3 extends over 14 amino acids.

The chain is built from TRBV6-5 and TRBJ1-5; 10 bases agree with TRBD1. The CDR3 is 15 residues long. Germline CDR1 is MNHEY and CDR2 is SVGAGI. Trimming took 5 bases from V and 2 from J; bases not matched to a gene: 3. CDR3 bases: TGTGCCAGCAGTAGAGGACAGGGGGGCAATCAGCCCCAGCATTTT. It specifies CASSRGQGGNQPQHF.

The chain recombines TRBV6-5 with TRBJ2-1; TRBD1 aligns across 9 bases. After removal of 0 bases from V and 2 bases from J, the junction contained 2 bases not matched to a gene. Per the germline V gene, CDR1 is MNHEY and CDR2 is SVGAGI. The CDR3 is made up of 16 amino acids. The CDR3 DNA reads as TGTGCCAGCAGTTACTCCGGGACAGGGACCTACAATGAGCAGTTCTTC. The encoded protein is CASSYSGTGTYNEQFF.

This chain links TRBV27 with TRBJ2-7, with 7 bases identical to TRBD2. Germline V gives CDR1 MNHEY, CDR2 SMNVEV (reference sequence). V gave up 8 bases and J gave up 5 bases; unmatched junction bases: 12. The CDR3 runs to 14 residues. The CDR3, as DNA: TGTGCCAGCGGAAGGACTAGTGGAAAGGACGAGCAGTACTTC. Protein: CASGRTSGKDEQYF.

This rearrangement joins TRBV18 to TRBJ2-2; D gene ambiguous. CDR1 is KGHSH, CDR2 LQKENI, per germline. Between the trimmed V and J ends, which lost 0 bases and 5 bases, there was a span of 4 bases. This CDR3 has 13 amino acids. The CDR3 loop is CASSPPPTGELFF. Written as DNA, the CDR3 is TGTGCCAGCTCACCACCTCCTACCGGGGAGCTGTTTTTT.

The J gene is TRBJ1-6, the V gene TRBV30, with D unresolved. The CDR3 has 15 residues. V was cut by 3 bases and J by 0 bases, with 9 bases left in between. Germline assignment: CDR1 GTSNPN and CDR2 SVGIG (reference sequence). Here the CDR3 reads CAWRMGSSYNSPLHF. DNA of the CDR3: TGTGCCTGGAGGATGGGGAGCTCCTATAATTCACCCCTCCACTTT. Looking up the rest from reference TRBV30 and TRBJ1-6 gives the full variable domain: SQTIHQWPATLVQPVGSPLSLECTVEGTSNPNLYWYRQAAGRGLQLLFYSVGIGQISSEVPQNLSASRPQDRQFILSSKKLLLSDSGFYLCAWRMGSSYNSPLHFGNGTRLTVT.